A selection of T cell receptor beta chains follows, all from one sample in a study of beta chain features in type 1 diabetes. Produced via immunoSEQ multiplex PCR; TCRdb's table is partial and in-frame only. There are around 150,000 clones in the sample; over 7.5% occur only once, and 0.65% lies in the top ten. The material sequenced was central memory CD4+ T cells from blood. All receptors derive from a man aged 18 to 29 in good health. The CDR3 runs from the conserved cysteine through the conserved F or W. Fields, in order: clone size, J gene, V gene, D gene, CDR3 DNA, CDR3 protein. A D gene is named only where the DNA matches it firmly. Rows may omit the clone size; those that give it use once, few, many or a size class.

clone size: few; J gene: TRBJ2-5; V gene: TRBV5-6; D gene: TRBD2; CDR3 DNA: TGTGCCAGCAGCTTGGTGAAGGGGACTAGCGGCGGAGAGACCCAGTACTTC; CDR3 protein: CASSLVKGTSGGETQYF
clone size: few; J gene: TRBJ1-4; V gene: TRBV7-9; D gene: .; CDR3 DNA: TGTGCCAGCAGCCCTGGCCAGGGGAATAATGAAAAACTGTTTTTT; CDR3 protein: CASSPGQGNNEKLFF
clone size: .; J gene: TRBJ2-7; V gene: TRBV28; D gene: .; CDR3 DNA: TGTGCCAGCAGCCGGGAAGACCCCTACGAGCAGTACTTC; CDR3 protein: CASSREDPYEQYF
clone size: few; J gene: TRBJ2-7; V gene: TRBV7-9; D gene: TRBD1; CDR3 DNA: TGTGCCAGCAGCAATCCGGGACAGGGCTACGAGCAGTACTTC; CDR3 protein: CASSNPGQGYEQYF
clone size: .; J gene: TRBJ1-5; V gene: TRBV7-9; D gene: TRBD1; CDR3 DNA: TGTGCCAGCAGCCTCGGACAGGGATTGACATATAGCAATCAGCCCCAGCATTTT; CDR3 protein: CASSLGQGLTYSNQPQHF
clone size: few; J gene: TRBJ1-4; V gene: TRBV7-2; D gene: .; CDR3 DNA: TGTGCCAGCAGCTTTTCAGCGGGTCGGGGGGCTAATGAAAAACTGTTTTTT; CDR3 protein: CASSFSAGRGANEKLFF
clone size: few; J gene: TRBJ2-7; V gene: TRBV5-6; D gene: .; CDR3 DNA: TGTGCCAGCAGCTTCAGGGACGAGCAGTACTTC; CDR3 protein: CASSFRDEQYF
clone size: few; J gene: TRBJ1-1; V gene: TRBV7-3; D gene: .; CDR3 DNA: TGTGCCAGCAGCTTACACCCCACCAGCACTGAAGCTTTCTTT; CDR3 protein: CASSLHPTSTEAFF
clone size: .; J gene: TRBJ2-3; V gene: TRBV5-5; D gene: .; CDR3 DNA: TGTGCCAGCAGCTTGGGCAGGACTGTAGATACGCAGTATTTT; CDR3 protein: CASSLGRTVDTQYF
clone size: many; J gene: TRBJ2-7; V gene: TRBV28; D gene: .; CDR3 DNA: TGTGCCAGCAGCTTTCAGATCAGGGACGAGCAGTACTTC; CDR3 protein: CASSFQIRDEQYF
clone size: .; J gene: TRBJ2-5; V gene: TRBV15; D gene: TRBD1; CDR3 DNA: TGTGCCACCAGCAGAGATCAACGGGCAGGGGGCGCCGAGACCCAGTACTTC; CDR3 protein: CATSRDQRAGGAETQYF
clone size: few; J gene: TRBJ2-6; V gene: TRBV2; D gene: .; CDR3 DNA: TGTGCCAGCTTGGTAGTTACTGGGGCCAACGTCCTGACTTTC; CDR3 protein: CASLVVTGANVLTF
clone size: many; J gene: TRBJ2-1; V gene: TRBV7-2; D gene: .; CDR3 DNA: TGTGCCAGCAGCCCAGGGGCTCCCAATGAGCAGTTCTTC; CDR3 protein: CASSPGAPNEQFF
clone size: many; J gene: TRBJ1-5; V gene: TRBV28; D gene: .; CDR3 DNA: TGTGCCAGCAGTCGGGGGGGGAGCAATCAGCCCCAGCATTTT; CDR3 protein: CASSRGGSNQPQHF
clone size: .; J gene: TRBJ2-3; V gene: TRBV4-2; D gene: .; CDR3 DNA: TGTGCCAGCAGCCAAGGGGCTAGCCCAGATACGCAGTATTTT; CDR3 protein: CASSQGASPDTQYF
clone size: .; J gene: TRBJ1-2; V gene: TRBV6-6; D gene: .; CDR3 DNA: TGTGCCAGCAGTGATGAGGTGAACTATGGCTACACCTTC; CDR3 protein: CASSDEVNYGYTF
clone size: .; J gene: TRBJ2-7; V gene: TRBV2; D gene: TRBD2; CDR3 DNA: TGTGCCAGCAGTGAAGTTTCGGGGGGGACAAGGTACTTC; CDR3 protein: CASSEVSGGTRYF
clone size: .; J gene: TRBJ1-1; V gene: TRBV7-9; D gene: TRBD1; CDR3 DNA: TGTGCCAGCAGCTTATCCGGGACAGGGAACACTGAAGCTTTCTTT; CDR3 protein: CASSLSGTGNTEAFF
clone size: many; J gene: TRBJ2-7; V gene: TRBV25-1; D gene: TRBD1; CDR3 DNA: TGTGCCAGCAGTTGGACAGGCGGCACCTACGAGCAGTACTTC; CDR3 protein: CASSWTGGTYEQYF
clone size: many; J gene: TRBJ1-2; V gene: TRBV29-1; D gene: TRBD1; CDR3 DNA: TGCAGCGTAATCAGGGGACAGGGAGACTATGGCTACACCTTC; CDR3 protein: CSVIRGQGDYGYTF
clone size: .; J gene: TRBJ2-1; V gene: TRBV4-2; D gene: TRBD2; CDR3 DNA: TGTGCCAGCAGCCAAGTAGGAGCGGGGGGCAATGAGCAGTTCTTC; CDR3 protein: CASSQVGAGGNEQFF
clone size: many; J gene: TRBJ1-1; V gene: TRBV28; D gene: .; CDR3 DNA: TGTGCCAGCAGCCCCGGGATTGGAGCTTTCTTT; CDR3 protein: CASSPGIGAFF
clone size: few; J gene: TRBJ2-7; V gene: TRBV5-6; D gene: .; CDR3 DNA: TGTGCCAGCAGCCCCTCGCGGGGAGCGGCGTACGAGCAGTACTTC; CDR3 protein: CASSPSRGAAYEQYF
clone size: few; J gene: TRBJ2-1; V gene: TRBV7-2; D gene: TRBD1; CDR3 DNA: TGTGCCAGCAGCTTATCAAGTGGGACAGGAACAGCTGAGCAGTTCTTC; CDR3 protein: CASSLSSGTGTAEQFF
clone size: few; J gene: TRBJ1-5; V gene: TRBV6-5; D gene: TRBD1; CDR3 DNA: TGTGCCAGCAGGCGGGACAGGCTAAGCAATCAGCCCCAGCATTTT; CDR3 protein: CASRRDRLSNQPQHF
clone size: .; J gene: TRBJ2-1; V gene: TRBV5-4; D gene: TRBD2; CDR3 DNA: TGTGCCAGCAGCTGGGACGGCGGACTAGCGGGGGTCTCCTACAATGAGCAGTTCTTC; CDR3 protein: CASSWDGGLAGVSYNEQFF
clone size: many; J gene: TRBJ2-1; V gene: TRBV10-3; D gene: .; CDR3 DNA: TGTGCCATCAGTGACCTTGTGGGGCGCTCGCCGTTCTTC; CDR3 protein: CAISDLVGRSPFF
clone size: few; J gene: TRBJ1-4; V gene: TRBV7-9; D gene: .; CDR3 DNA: TGTGCCAGCATTATGGGAGGGCCGGGTGAAAAACTGTTTTTT; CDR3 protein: CASIMGGPGEKLFF
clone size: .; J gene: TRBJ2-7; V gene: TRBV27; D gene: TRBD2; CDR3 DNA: TGTGCCAGCAGGGCTAGCGGGAGGGCCTACGAGCAGTACTTC; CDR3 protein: CASRASGRAYEQYF
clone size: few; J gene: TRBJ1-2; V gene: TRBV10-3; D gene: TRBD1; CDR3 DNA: TGTGCCATAAGGACAGGGGACAACTATGGCTACACCTTC; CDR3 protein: CAIRTGDNYGYTF